This is a list of T cell receptor beta chains from one sample in a study of beta chain features in type 1 diabetes. Clones were read by immunoSEQ multiplex PCR, and TCRdb kept only the in-frame ones, dropping some. The sample records around 160,000 clones, roughly 60% being singletons. Material for sequencing was naive CD4+ T cells from blood. The receptors come from a man younger than 45 with type 1 diabetes. CDR3s include the opening cysteine and the closing phenylalanine or tryptophan. Expanded clones get a size class; other rows say once, few or many, or leave the size out.

V	J	size	CDR3
TRBV13	TRBJ2-7	-	CASSPRVGIGYEQYF
TRBV30	TRBJ1-4	-	CAVDRTKYEKLFF
TRBV25-1	TRBJ2-5	-	CASRGSGHQETQYF
TRBV15	TRBJ2-7	-	CATSRDYTEGEQYF
TRBV14	TRBJ2-2	-	CASSPLGTVNTGELFF
TRBV2	TRBJ2-7	-	CASRTFYEQYF
TRBV6-6	TRBJ2-3	-	CASSYPGADTQYF
TRBV29-1	TRBJ2-3	-	CSAAGLAGGPDTQYF
TRBV6-5	TRBJ2-1	-	CASSYSGGESNEQFF
TRBV9	TRBJ2-3	few	CASSVRTDRTDTQYF
TRBV7-2	TRBJ2-3	-	CASSLVAGGLPGTDTQYF
TRBV9	TRBJ1-2	-	CASSAGHPANYGYTF
TRBV30	TRBJ1-6	-	CAWSVGADYNSPLHF
TRBV2	TRBJ2-1	-	CASSGRSANNEQFF
TRBV30	TRBJ2-7	-	CAWTTSGYEQYF
TRBV9	TRBJ2-7	few	CASSVSLESSYEQYF